Listed below are T cell receptor beta chains from one sample, sequenced in a study of control samples from healthy donors and cancer patients. Sequencing was performed with immunoSEQ multiplex PCR; in TCRdb, only in-frame clones are kept and a portion is missing. Here the sample spans 120,000 to 150,000 clones, 80% to 95% being singletons. The source material was blood. These receptor sequences come from a man aged 30-40 years in good health. Each CDR3 is given with its conserved first and last residue. The D gene is left open where the match is weak. Clone size appears in some rows only: once, few, many, or a class for an expanded clone.

j_call cdr3_length clone_size v_call d_call cdr3_aa cdr3_nt
TRBJ1-2 15 - TRBV11-2 - CASSLGGIGNYGYTF TGTGCCAGCAGCTTAGGGGGAATTGGGAACTATGGCTACACCTTC
TRBJ2-7 13 - TRBV5-1 - CASSLARAYEQYF TGCGCCAGCAGCTTGGCTCGGGCCTACGAGCAGTACTTC
TRBJ1-1 14 - TRBV5-7 - CASSLHYAPTEAFF TGTGCCAGCAGCTTGCACTACGCCCCTACTGAAGCTTTCTTT
TRBJ2-6 15 - TRBV5-6 - CASSLVGSGANVLTF TGTGCCAGCAGCTTGGTGGGATCTGGGGCCAACGTCCTGACTTTC
TRBJ2-7 11 - TRBV5-5 - CASSTDYEQYF TGTGCCAGCAGCACCGACTACGAGCAGTACTTC
TRBJ1-6 14 - TRBV19 - CASSKYSYNSPLHF TGTGCCAGTAGTAAGTACTCCTATAATTCACCCCTCCACTTT
TRBJ1-1 12 - TRBV6-6 - CASSSAGTEAFF TGTGCCAGCAGTTCCGCAGGCACTGAAGCTTTCTTT
TRBJ2-7 16 - TRBV28 TRBD1 CASSSATGEKGYEQYF TGTGCCAGCTCGAGTGCGACAGGGGAGAAGGGATACGAGCAGTACTTC
TRBJ2-3 18 - TRBV13 TRBD2 CASSLTLGLAGGTDTQYF TGTGCCAGCAGCTTAACCCTGGGACTAGCGGGGGGGACAGATACGCAGTATTTT
TRBJ1-1 17 - TRBV27 TRBD1 CASSLLWTGVSGTEAFF TGTGCCAGCAGTTTATTATGGACAGGGGTATCGGGCACTGAAGCTTTCTTT
TRBJ2-1 16 - TRBV5-1 - CASSPRDLSSYNEQFF TGCGCCAGCAGCCCCAGGGACTTAAGCTCCTACAATGAGCAGTTCTTC
TRBJ1-5 17 - TRBV18 - CASSPVSGLGSNQPQHF TGTGCCAGCTCACCGGTCTCAGGGTTGGGTAGCAATCAGCCCCAGCATTTT
TRBJ2-3 14 - TRBV19 - CASSRPDFTDTQYF TGTGCCAGTAGCCGACCGGACTTCACAGATACGCAGTATTTT
TRBJ2-5 15 - TRBV10-3 TRBD2 CAISESAGGQETQYF TGTGCCATCAGTGAGTCCGCGGGAGGCCAAGAGACCCAGTACTTC
TRBJ2-3 15 few TRBV6-5 - CASSTGGFSTDTQYF TGTGCCAGCAGCACAGGCGGATTTAGCACAGATACGCAGTATTTT
TRBJ2-3 17 - TRBV28 TRBD2 CASSFPLAGGGTDTQYF TGTGCCAGCAGTTTCCCTCTAGCGGGGGGCGGCACAGATACGCAGTATTTT
TRBJ1-2 14 - TRBV19 - CASSLTSPNYGYTF TGTGCCAGTAGTCTAACGTCACCCAACTATGGCTACACCTTC
TRBJ1-5 14 - TRBV19 - CASSIFQTGQPQHF TGTGCCAGTAGTATTTTTCAGACAGGACAGCCCCAGCATTTT
TRBJ1-2 15 - TRBV28 TRBD1 CASSPGQGVGYGYTF TGTGCCAGCAGTCCCGGACAGGGGGTGGGATATGGCTACACCTTC
TRBJ1-1 12 - TRBV24-1 - CATSDSGTEAFF TGTGCCACCAGTGATTCCGGGACTGAAGCTTTCTTT
TRBJ1-5 13 few TRBV19 - CASSISANQPQHF TGTGCCAGTAGTATATCAGCCAATCAGCCCCAGCATTTT
TRBJ2-7 15 - TRBV5-6 - CASTSPRGFAYEQYF TGTGCCAGCACCTCCCCCAGGGGCTTTGCCTACGAGCAGTACTTC
TRBJ1-1 13 - TRBV29-1 - CSVRLQQNTEAFF TGCAGCGTTCGTCTACAGCAGAACACTGAAGCTTTCTTT
TRBJ1-6 15 few TRBV6-2/TRBV6-3 TRBD1 CASSYPGQAGSPLHF TGTGCCAGCAGTTACCCGGGACAGGCCGGGTCACCCCTCCACTTT
TRBJ1-5 14 - TRBV6-5 TRBD1 CASSRDRDNQPQHF TGTGCCAGCAGTAGGGACAGGGACAATCAGCCCCAGCATTTT
TRBJ2-2 15 - TRBV24-1 - CATSDPWRNTGELFF TGTGCCACCAGTGATCCATGGAGAAACACCGGGGAGCTGTTTTTT
TRBJ2-3 14 - TRBV5-1 TRBD2 CASSPSGGTDTQYF TGCGCCAGCAGCCCTAGCGGGGGCACAGATACGCAGTATTTT
TRBJ1-2 14 - TRBV28 TRBD1 CASGGQEEDYGYTF TGTGCCAGCGGCGGACAGGAGGAAGACTATGGCTACACCTTC
TRBJ1-4 15 - TRBV6-6 TRBD1 CASSFGTGSNEKLFF TGTGCCAGCAGTTTCGGGACAGGGTCTAATGAAAAACTGTTTTTT
TRBJ1-2 16 - TRBV9 - CASSVGGAILSYGYTF TGTGCCAGCAGCGTAGGGGGGGCTATCCTTTCCTATGGCTACACCTTC
TRBJ1-1 15 - TRBV13 - CASSLIWGPNTEAFF TGTGCCAGCAGCTTAATTTGGGGCCCAAACACTGAAGCTTTCTTT
TRBJ2-7 14 - TRBV5-4 TRBD1 CASSARQGTYEQYF TGTGCCAGCAGCGCGAGACAGGGTACCTACGAGCAGTACTTC
TRBJ1-4 15 - TRBV19 - CASTTNEAYNEKLFF TGTGCCAGTACCACCAATGAAGCCTATAATGAAAAACTGTTTTTT
TRBJ1-1 12 - TRBV4-2 - CASSLGNTEAFF TGTGCCAGCAGCCTGGGGAACACTGAAGCTTTCTTT
TRBJ2-6 16 - TRBV4-1 - CASSQEGGSGANVLTF TGCGCCAGCAGCCAAGAGGGGGGATCTGGGGCCAACGTCCTGACTTTC
TRBJ1-4 13 - TRBV2 - CASKTSWEEKLFF TGTGCCAGCAAAACCTCTTGGGAAGAAAAACTGTTTTTT
TRBJ2-2 14 - TRBV11-2 - CASSDGANTGELFF TGTGCCAGCAGCGACGGGGCGAACACCGGGGAGCTGTTTTTT
TRBJ2-3 13 - TRBV14 - CASSQELVDTQYF TGTGCCAGCAGCCAAGAACTTGTGGATACGCAGTATTTT
TRBJ1-2 15 - TRBV4-1 TRBD1 CASSGTGPSHYGYTF TGCGCCAGCAGCGGGACAGGGCCCTCACACTATGGCTACACCTTC
TRBJ1-1 16 - TRBV27 TRBD1 CASRGLGTEGRAEAFF TGTGCCAGCAGAGGACTGGGGACAGAAGGACGAGCTGAAGCTTTCTTT
TRBJ1-5 14 - TRBV7-2 - CASSSTGLGQPQHF TGTGCCAGCAGCTCGACGGGGTTAGGCCAGCCCCAGCATTTT
TRBJ1-2 18 - TRBV7-2 TRBD1 CASSFLIRDRALNYGYTF TGTGCCAGCAGCTTTCTTATCCGGGACAGGGCCTTAAACTATGGCTACACCTTC
TRBJ1-2 15 - TRBV18 - CASTWDGPSNYGYTF TGTGCCAGCACTTGGGACGGACCTTCCAACTATGGCTACACCTTC
TRBJ2-1 12 once TRBV11-3 - CASSLGTGMQFF TGTGCCAGCAGCTTAGGAACAGGGATGCAGTTCTTC
TRBJ1-4 20 - TRBV4-2 TRBD1 CASSQEWADLLTTGNEKLFF TGTGCCAGCAGCCAAGAATGGGCTGACCTACTTACGACAGGGAATGAAAAACTGTTTTTT
TRBJ2-5 17 - TRBV5-4 TRBD1 CASSLELRRTGQETQYF TGTGCCAGCAGCTTGGAACTACGACGGACAGGGCAAGAGACCCAGTACTTC
TRBJ2-1 13 - TRBV10-2 - CACRDNSYNEQFF TGCGCCTGCAGGGACAACTCCTACAATGAGCAGTTCTTC
TRBJ1-1 15 once TRBV2 - CASSPLGRDFTEAFF TGTGCCAGCAGCCCTCTCGGGAGGGATTTCACTGAAGCTTTCTTT
TRBJ1-5 14 - TRBV5-1 - CASSLGGKRQPQHF TGCGCCAGCAGCTTGGGGGGAAAACGTCAGCCCCAGCATTTT
TRBJ1-1 13 - TRBV4-1 TRBD1 CASSLTGAPEAFF TGCGCCAGCAGCCTAACAGGGGCACCTGAAGCTTTCTTT
TRBJ2-1 15 - TRBV3-1/TRBV3-2 - CASSPTGSSYNEQFF TGTGCCAGCAGTCCTACAGGAAGCTCCTACAATGAGCAGTTCTTC